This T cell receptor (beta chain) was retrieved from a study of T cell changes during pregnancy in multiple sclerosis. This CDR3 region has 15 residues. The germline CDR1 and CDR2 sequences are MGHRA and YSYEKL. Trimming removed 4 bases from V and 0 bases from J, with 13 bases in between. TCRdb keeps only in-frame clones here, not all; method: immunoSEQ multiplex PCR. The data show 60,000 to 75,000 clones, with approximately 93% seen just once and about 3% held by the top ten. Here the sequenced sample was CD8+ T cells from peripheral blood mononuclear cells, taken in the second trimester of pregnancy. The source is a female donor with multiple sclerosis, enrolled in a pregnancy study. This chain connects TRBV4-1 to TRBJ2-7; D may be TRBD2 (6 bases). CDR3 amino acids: CASSPNVGSSYEQYF. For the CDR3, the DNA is TGCGCCAGCAGCCCCAACGTCGGGAGCTCCTACGAGCAGTACTTC.